This T cell receptor beta chain was captured in a study of blood T cell repertoires in COVID-19. The overall study: T cells, B-cell-depleted T cells, or PBMCs supplied cDNA or gDNA.

Measured with immunoSEQ multiplex PCR; TCRdb has only the in-frame clones, and not every one. The repertoire consists of about 100,000 clones, with 79% occurring once and the leading ten covering about a sixth. Per germline, CDR1 LNHDA and CDR2 SQIVND (reference sequence). The CDR3 runs to 13 residues. Losses at the gene ends were 10 bases for V and 4 bases for J; bases not matched to a gene: 8. What was sequenced was peripheral blood. The chain uses TRBV19 and TRBJ2-5, with 8 bases that match TRBD1. This TCR was recovered from a woman aged 80 or over with active or convalescent COVID-19. The CDR3 DNA reads TGTGCCACTAGACAGGGGCCGAGAGAGACCCAGTACTTC. Protein product: CATRQGPRETQYF. Looking up the rest from reference TRBV19 and TRBJ2-5 gives the full variable domain: DGGITQSPKYLFRKEGQNVTLSCEQNLNHDAMYWYRQDPGQGLRLIYYSQIVNDFQKGDIAEGYSVSREKKESFPLTVTSAQKNPTAFYLCATRQGPRETQYFGPGTRLLVL.